A single sample gave rise to the 27 T cell receptor beta chains below, sequenced in a study of beta chain features in type 1 diabetes. Investigators reverse transcribed all isolated RNA, so they sequenced expressed TCRB transcripts. TCRdb keeps only in-frame clones here, not all; method: immunoSEQ multiplex PCR. The repertoire holds about 320,000 clones, with 12% to 15% as singletons. Sequencing used central memory CD4+ T cells from blood. The receptors shown here come from a man under 40 in good health.

This clone was picked up many times. The V and J genes are TRBV14 and TRBJ2-6, with D unclear. CDR3 size: 15 residues. V lost 2 bases and J 5 bases, leaving 10 bases between the germline ends. Per germline, CDR1 SGHDN and CDR2 FVKESK. DNA of the CDR3: TGTGCCAGCAGCCAACCAAAGGGTCGGGCCAACGTCCTGACTTTC. Protein product: CASSQPKGRANVLTF.

The chain joins TRBV27 to TRBJ1-2; D may be TRBD1 (6 bases). Trimming shortened V by 5 bases and J by 3 bases, and 13 bases separated the two germline ends. The V gene's germline CDR1 is MNHEY and CDR2 SMNVEV (reference sequence). There are 14 residues in the CDR3. CDR3 coding DNA: TGTGCCAGCAGTGGTGGGAGACAGGACTATGGCTACACCTTC. Protein product: CASSGGRQDYGYTF.

The V call is TRBV6-6, the J call TRBJ2-6; D remains ambiguous. V lost 2 bases to trimming and J lost 0 bases, with 8 bases between them. CDR1 MNHNY and CDR2 SVGAGI come from the germline V gene (reference sequence). The CDR3 has 16 amino acids. CDR3 in amino acids: CASSYTTSSGANVLTF. CDR3 sequence (DNA): TGTGCCAGCAGTTACACGACGAGCTCTGGGGCCAACGTCCTGACTTTC.

The V call is TRBV19, the J call TRBJ1-2, with D unresolved. Germline V lookup: CDR1 LNHDA, CDR2 SQIVND (reference sequence). V lost 1 base and J 5 bases, leaving 8 bases between the germline ends. This CDR3 is built from 13 residues. The CDR3 region is CASSIGQRYGYTF. In DNA form, the CDR3 reads TGTGCCAGTAGTATAGGGCAGAGATATGGCTACACCTTC.

V and J are TRBV9 and TRBJ1-1, with D perhaps matching TRBD1 (5 bases). Trimming took 0 bases from V and 5 from J, leaving 11 bases between them. The length of the CDR3 is 14 residues. CDR1 SGDLS and CDR2 YYNGEE come from the germline V gene. The CDR3 DNA sequence: TGTGCCAGCAGCGTAGAGGGACGCCCGACTGAAGCTTTCTTT. Residues: CASSVEGRPTEAFF.

This chain joins TRBV11-2 and TRBJ2-5; no clear D. V shed 6 bases and J shed 4 bases, with 18 bases lying between them. Germline V gene data show CDR1 as SGHAT and CDR2 as FQNNGV. This CDR3 has 15 residues. CDR3: CASSRRARQAETQYF. The CDR3 DNA follows: TGTGCCAGCAGTCGAAGGGCTAGGCAGGCAGAGACCCAGTACTTC.

This chain joins TRBV27 and TRBJ2-3, with 14 nucleotides matching TRBD2. In germline, CDR1 is MNHEY, CDR2 SMNVEV (reference sequence). Trimming took 8 bases from V and 4 from J; bases not matched to a gene: 2. The length of the CDR3 is 14 residues. CDR3 in DNA: TGTGCCAGCGGGACTAGCGGGGGACCAGATACGCAGTATTTT. It is translated as CASGTSGGPDTQYF.

This clone has just a few counts. This chain links TRBV18 with TRBJ2-7; 10 nucleotides line up with TRBD2. Germline V gene data show CDR1 as KGHSH and CDR2 as LQKENI. CDR3 length equals 16 residues. V trimming: 1 base; J trimming: 0 bases; junction bases outside the gene matches: 3. CDR3 loop: CASSPQSGGASYEQYF. CDR3 DNA sequence: TGTGCCAGCTCACCACAGAGCGGGGGGGCCTCCTACGAGCAGTACTTC. The entire variable domain, with the rest obtained from reference TRBV18 and TRBJ2-7, is as follows: NAGVMQNPRHLVRRRGQEARLRCSPMKGHSHVYWYRQLPEEGLKFMVYLQKENIIDESGMPKERFSAEFPKEGPSILRIQQVVRGDSAAYFCASSPQSGGASYEQYFGPGTRLTVT.

The gene calls are TRBV27 and TRBJ2-1; 11 bases are shared with TRBD2. Germline loops: CDR1 MNHEY, CDR2 SMNVEV (reference sequence). The CDR3 runs to 17 residues. The ends lost 5 bases at V and 0 bases at J; junction bases unmatched: 6. The DNA of the CDR3 is TGTGCCAGCAGTACAAATAGCGGGAGGGGCTCCTACAATGAGCAGTTCTTC. As protein: CASSTNSGRGSYNEQFF.

This clone has more than one count but fewer than ten. The rearrangement joins TRBV11-2 to TRBJ2-5; D gene unclear. Germline CDR1 SGHAT, CDR2 FQNNGV. V was cut by 2 bases and J by 4 bases, with 8 bases left in between. The CDR3 is 13 amino acids. CDR3 region: CASSLNLGETQYF. CDR3 in DNA: TGTGCCAGCAGCTTAAACTTGGGAGAGACCCAGTACTTC.

The chain uses TRBV19 and TRBJ2-3; TRBD2 matches at 9 bases. The V gene's germline CDR1 is LNHDA and CDR2 SQIVND (reference sequence). The V gene end was trimmed by 3 bases and the J gene end by 1 base; junction bases not matched to a gene: 5. The length of the CDR3 is 16 residues. The CDR3 loop reads CASSIPTSGRTDTQYF. The CDR3 bases are TGTGCCAGTAGTATCCCGACTAGCGGACGCACAGATACGCAGTATTTT.

The table lists this clone with a few counts. V is TRBV7-2 and J is TRBJ2-7, with D tentatively TRBD1 (5 bases). CDR3 length equals 15 residues. Trimming removed 2 bases from V and 2 bases from J, with 13 bases in between. The germline V gene encodes CDR1 SGHTA and CDR2 FQGNSA. The CDR3 here is CASSLSRGRAYEQYF. The CDR3, as DNA: TGTGCCAGCAGCTTAAGTCGCGGCAGGGCCTACGAGCAGTACTTC.

This clone was seen a handful of times. In DNA form, the CDR3 reads TGCGCCAGCAGTCAATGCCAGGGCCCGAGTAAAGCAGATACGCAGTATTTT. This gives the protein CASSQCQGPSKADTQYF. The V call is TRBV23-1, the J call TRBJ2-3, with D tentatively TRBD1 (5 bases). TRBV23-1 is noted as an ORF with a role that remains uncertain. V was pared by 1 base and J by 4 bases, with 18 bases between. The CDR3 consists of 17 residues.

In its sample, this clone was seen a few times. The J gene is TRBJ2-1, the V gene TRBV5-8; no definite D call. V was cut by 1 base and J by 6 bases, with 11 bases left in between. CDR3 length: 14 amino acids. CDR1 and CDR2 from the germline V gene are SGHTS and YDEGEE. The CDR3 here is CASSLTKTFNEQFF. The CDR3 DNA is TGTGCCAGCAGCTTGACTAAGACCTTCAATGAGCAGTTCTTC.

V and J are TRBV7-2 and TRBJ1-5; TRBD1 is a possible D gene (6 bases). The CDR3 length is 15 residues. Trimming left V 4 bases short and J 0 bases short, with 10 bases between. The V gene's germline CDR1 is SGHTA and CDR2 FQGNSA. The CDR3 region is CASSSGVASNQPQHF. CDR3 sequence (DNA): TGTGCCAGCAGCTCAGGGGTCGCTAGCAATCAGCCCCAGCATTTT.

The table lists this clone with a few counts. This rearrangement joins TRBV7-2 to TRBJ1-5, with D possibly TRBD1 on 5 matching bases. V lost 1 base and J lost 3, with 13 bases in between. The CDR3 has 16 residues. Germline V gene sequence: CDR1 SGHTA, CDR2 FQGNSA. The CDR3 DNA reads TGTGCCAGCAGCTTAGGGGCGGGACGGATCAATCAGCCCCAGCATTTT. Translated: CASSLGAGRINQPQHF.

There are a few counts of this clone. This chain connects TRBV15 to TRBJ1-5; D is uncertain. The CDR3 is 15 residues long. The germline V and J ends were trimmed by 0 bases and 2 bases, with 8 bases remaining between them. Germline values: CDR1 LNHNV, CDR2 YYDKDF (reference sequence). The CDR3: CATSRDAGGNQPQHF. CDR3 DNA sequence: TGTGCCACCAGCAGAGATGCCGGGGGCAATCAGCCCCAGCATTTT.

This sequence joins TRBV7-2 and TRBJ2-5; 9 bases fit TRBD2. Germline V gives CDR1 SGHTA, CDR2 FQGNSA. V shed 3 bases, J shed 5 bases, and the junction held 7 bases outside the gene matches. The CDR3 loop spans 15 amino acids. In DNA form, the CDR3 reads TGTGCCAGCAGCTTCATGGGGAGCGGGAGGGAGACCCAGTACTTC. It codes for CASSFMGSGRETQYF.

This clone appeared a few times. The rearrangement joins TRBV7-2 to TRBJ2-4; D uncertain. The V end lost 1 base, the J end lost 7 bases, and 14 bases lay between the germline ends. This CDR3 is 15 amino acids long. CDR1 is SGHTA and CDR2 is FQGNSA in the germline V gene. The CDR3 coding sequence is TGTGCCAGCAGCTTAGTACGTCAAGGTCCTAACATTCAGTACTTC. Residues: CASSLVRQGPNIQYF.

The rearrangement links TRBV15 to TRBJ2-5, with 10 bases identical to TRBD1. J lost 4 bases, V lost 0 bases, and 5 bases had no gene match. The CDR3 covers 16 residues. Per germline, CDR1 LNHNV and CDR2 YYDKDF (reference sequence). DNA of the CDR3: TGTGCCACCAGCAGAGAAGTGAGGACAGGGGGAGAGACCCAGTACTTC. It specifies CATSREVRTGGETQYF.

The chain links TRBV5-1 to TRBJ1-4; 7 positions match TRBD1. J lost 3 bases, V lost 0 bases, and 5 bases had no gene match. This CDR3 contains 16 residues. Germline values: CDR1 SGHRS, CDR2 YFSETQ. The CDR3 region has the DNA TGCGCCAGCAGCTTGGGAGACAGGGTAGCTAATGAAAAACTGTTTTTT. The encoded protein is CASSLGDRVANEKLFF.

The chain uses TRBV5-1 and TRBJ1-2, with D perhaps matching TRBD1 (5 bases). Germline V lookup: CDR1 SGHRS, CDR2 YFSETQ. The ends were cut back, 0 bases at V and 6 bases at J, with 12 bases in the middle. This CDR3 has 14 amino acids. In nucleotides, the CDR3 is TGCGCCAGCAGCTTGGTAGGCAGGGTTGATGGCTACACCTTC. Amino acid sequence: CASSLVGRVDGYTF.

This clone was seen repeatedly, ten times or more. The chain couples TRBV30 to TRBJ2-1, with TRBD2 matching 7 bases. CDR1 is GTSNPN, CDR2 SVGIG, per germline (reference sequence). CDR3 length: 14 residues. J was trimmed by 5 bases and V by 4 bases; bases with no gene match: 8. CDR3 nucleotide sequence: TGTGCCTGGATGTTAAGCGGGACCAACAATGAGCAGTTCTTC. It specifies CAWMLSGTNNEQFF.

This clone was observed a single time. The chain recombines TRBV9 with TRBJ2-1; 7 nucleotides agree with TRBD2. Germline assignment: CDR1 SGDLS and CDR2 YYNGEE. V lost 2 bases and J lost 4; bases outside the gene matches: 9. This CDR3 has 16 amino acids. Written as DNA, the CDR3 is TGTGCCAGCAGCGTGGGGAGTAGCGGGCATTACAATGAGCAGTTCTTC. Encoded protein: CASSVGSSGHYNEQFF.

The chain has TRBV27 and TRBJ2-1, with TRBD2 identical over 13 bases. Unmatched junction bases numbered 11, after V lost 6 bases and J lost 9 bases. This CDR3 contains 16 residues. Germline-derived CDR1 and CDR2 are MNHEY and SMNVEV (reference sequence). In DNA, the CDR3 is TGTGCCAGCAGCCGACTCACTAGCGGGGGGGCCGCTGAGCAGTTCTTC. This translates into CASSRLTSGGAAEQFF.

This clone was seen repeatedly, ten times or more. This chain uses TRBV7-2 with TRBJ1-1; 9 positions match TRBD1. The CDR3 runs to 14 residues. Per the germline V gene, CDR1 is SGHTA and CDR2 is FQGNSA. The J segment lost 1 base and the V segment lost 4 bases, leaving 1 base of the junction unmatched. CDR3 in DNA: TGTGCCAGCAGCTCGGACAGGGGGAACACTGAAGCTTTCTTT. Amino acids: CASSSDRGNTEAFF.

The CDR3 DNA is TGTGCCAGCGAAGAGGGGCTAGCGGGAGGCTATGAGCAGTTCTTC. Translating it yields CASEEGLAGGYEQFF. J is TRBJ2-1 and V is TRBV7-2; 11 nucleotides match TRBD2. Looked up from germline, CDR1 is SGHTA and CDR2 is FQGNSA. The CDR3 is made up of 15 amino acids. The V and J ends lost 8 bases and 8 bases, in that order; junction bases with no gene match: 11.